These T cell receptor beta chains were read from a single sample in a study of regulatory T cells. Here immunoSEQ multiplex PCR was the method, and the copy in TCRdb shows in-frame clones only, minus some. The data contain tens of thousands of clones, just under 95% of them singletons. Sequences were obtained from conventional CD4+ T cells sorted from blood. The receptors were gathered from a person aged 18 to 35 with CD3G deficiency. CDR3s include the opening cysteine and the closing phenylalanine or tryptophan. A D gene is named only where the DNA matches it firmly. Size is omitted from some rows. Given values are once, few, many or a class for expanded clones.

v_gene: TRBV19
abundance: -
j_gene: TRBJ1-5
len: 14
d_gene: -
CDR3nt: TGTGCCAGTAGTATGATCGCAGGGGACCAGCCCCAGCATTTT
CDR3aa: CASSMIAGDQPQHF

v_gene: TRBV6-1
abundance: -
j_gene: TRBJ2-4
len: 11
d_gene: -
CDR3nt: TGTGCCAGCGCTTTTTTTGACATTCAGTACTTC
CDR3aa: CASAFFDIQYF

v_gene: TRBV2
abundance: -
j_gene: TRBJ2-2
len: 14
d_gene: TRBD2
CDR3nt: TGTGCCAGCAGTCGAGCGGGGTTCACCGGGGAGCTGTTTTTT
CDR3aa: CASSRAGFTGELFF

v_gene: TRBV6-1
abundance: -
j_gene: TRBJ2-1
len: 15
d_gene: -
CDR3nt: TGTGCCAGCAGTGGACAGCGATCCTCCTACAATGAGCAGTTCTTC
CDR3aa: CASSGQRSSYNEQFF

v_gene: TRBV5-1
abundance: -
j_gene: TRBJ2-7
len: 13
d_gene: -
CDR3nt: TGCGCCAGCAGCTTCGACGGAGCCTACGAGCAGTACTTC
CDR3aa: CASSFDGAYEQYF

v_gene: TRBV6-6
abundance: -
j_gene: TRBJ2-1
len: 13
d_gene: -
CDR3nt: TGTGCCAGCAGTCTTGACTTGAACAATGAGCAGTTCTTC
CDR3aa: CASSLDLNNEQFF

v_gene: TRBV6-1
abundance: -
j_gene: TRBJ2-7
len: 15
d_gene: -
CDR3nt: TGTGCCAGCAGGAAGGGTGGGGGGCCCTCCTACGAGCAGTACTTC
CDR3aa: CASRKGGGPSYEQYF

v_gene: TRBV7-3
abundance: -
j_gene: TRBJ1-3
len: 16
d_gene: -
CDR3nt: TGTGCCAGCAGCTGCGACAGCTACTGCTCTGGAAACACCATATATTTT
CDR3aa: CASSCDSYCSGNTIYF

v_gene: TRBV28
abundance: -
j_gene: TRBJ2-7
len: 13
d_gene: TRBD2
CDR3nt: TGTGCCAGCAGTACCCTCGGGGGGTACGAGCAGTACTTC
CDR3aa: CASSTLGGYEQYF

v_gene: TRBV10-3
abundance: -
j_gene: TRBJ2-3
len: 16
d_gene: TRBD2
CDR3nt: TGTGCCACCACTACGGGTTTAGCGGGTTTCACAGATACGCAGTATTTT
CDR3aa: CATTTGLAGFTDTQYF

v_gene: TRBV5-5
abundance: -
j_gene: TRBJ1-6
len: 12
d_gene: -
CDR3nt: TGTGCCAGGCCTATCAGTTTGTCACCCCTCCACTTT
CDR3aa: CARPISLSPLHF

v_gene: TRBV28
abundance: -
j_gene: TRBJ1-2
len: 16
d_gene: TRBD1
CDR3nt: TGTGCCAGCTCGCAACGAGGGACAGAGGCCCTCTATGGCTACACCTTC
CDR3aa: CASSQRGTEALYGYTF

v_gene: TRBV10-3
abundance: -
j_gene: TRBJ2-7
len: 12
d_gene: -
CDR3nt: TGTGCCACCATATCAACCCGCTACGAGCAGTACTTC
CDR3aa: CATISTRYEQYF

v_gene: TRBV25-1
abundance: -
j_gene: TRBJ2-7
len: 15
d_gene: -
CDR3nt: TGTGCCAGCGGGCCAAAAGAGGGGTCGGGCTACGAGCAGTACTTC
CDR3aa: CASGPKEGSGYEQYF

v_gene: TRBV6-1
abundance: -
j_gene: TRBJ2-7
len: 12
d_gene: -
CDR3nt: TGTGCCAGTAGTTTGACCCGGAGCGAGCAGTACTTC
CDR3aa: CASSLTRSEQYF

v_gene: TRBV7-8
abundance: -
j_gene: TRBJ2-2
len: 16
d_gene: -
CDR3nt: TGTGCCAGCAGCTTAGTGGCAGGGGTAAACACCGGGGAGCTGTTTTTT
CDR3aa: CASSLVAGVNTGELFF

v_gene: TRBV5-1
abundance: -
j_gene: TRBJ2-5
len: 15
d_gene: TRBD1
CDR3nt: TGCGCCAGCAGCGGAGGAACAGGGGTGGGAGAGACCCAGTACTTC
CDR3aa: CASSGGTGVGETQYF

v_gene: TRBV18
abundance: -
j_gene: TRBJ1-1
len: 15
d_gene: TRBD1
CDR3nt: TGTGCCAGCTCACCCCCCGGGACAGCGAACACTGAAGCTTTCTTT
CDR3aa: CASSPPGTANTEAFF

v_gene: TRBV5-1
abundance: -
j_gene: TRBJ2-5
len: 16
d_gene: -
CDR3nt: TGCGCCAGCAGCTTGGTGTCGACAGGCCTGGGGGAGACCCAGTACTTC
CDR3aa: CASSLVSTGLGETQYF

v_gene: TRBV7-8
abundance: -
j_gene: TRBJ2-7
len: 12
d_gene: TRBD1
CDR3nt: TGTGCCAGCAGCTCGACAGGGTACGAGCAGTACTTC
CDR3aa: CASSSTGYEQYF

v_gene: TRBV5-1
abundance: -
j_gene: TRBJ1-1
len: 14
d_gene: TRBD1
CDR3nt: TGCGCCAGCAGCGGAGGGGGCGCGAACACTGAAGCTTTCTTT
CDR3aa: CASSGGGANTEAFF

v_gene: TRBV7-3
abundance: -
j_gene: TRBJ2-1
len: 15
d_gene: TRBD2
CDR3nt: TGTGCCAGCAGTCCTAGCGGGGGGACCTACAATGAGCAGTTCTTC
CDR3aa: CASSPSGGTYNEQFF

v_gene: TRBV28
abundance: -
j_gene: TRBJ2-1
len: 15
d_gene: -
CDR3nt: TGTGCCAGCAGTGACAGGCTTCAACTAGGCAATGAGCAGTTCTTC
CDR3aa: CASSDRLQLGNEQFF

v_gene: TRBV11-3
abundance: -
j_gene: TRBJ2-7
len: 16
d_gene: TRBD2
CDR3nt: TGTGCCAGCAGCTTAGCGCGGGGGGGGAGCTCCTACGAGCAGTACTTC
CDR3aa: CASSLARGGSSYEQYF

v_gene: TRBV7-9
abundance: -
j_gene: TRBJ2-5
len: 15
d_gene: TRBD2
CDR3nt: TGTGCCAGCAGCCCCGGGACTAGCCGCCAAGAGACCCAGTACTTC
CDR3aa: CASSPGTSRQETQYF

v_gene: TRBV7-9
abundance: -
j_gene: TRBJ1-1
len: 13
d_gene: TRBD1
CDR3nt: TGTGCCAGCAGCTTAAAGGGGGCCACTGAAGCTTTCTTT
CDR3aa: CASSLKGATEAFF

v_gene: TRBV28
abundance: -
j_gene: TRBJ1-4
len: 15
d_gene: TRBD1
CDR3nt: TGTGCCAGCAGTTCCTCAGACAGGGTGAGGGAAAAACTGTTTTTT
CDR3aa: CASSSSDRVREKLFF

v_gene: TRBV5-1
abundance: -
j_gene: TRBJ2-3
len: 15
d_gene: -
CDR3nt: TGCGCCAGCAGCCCCGGGACCACCCTAACAGATACGCAGTATTTT
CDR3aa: CASSPGTTLTDTQYF

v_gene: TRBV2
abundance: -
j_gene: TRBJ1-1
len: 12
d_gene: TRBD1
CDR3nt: TGTGCCAGCGCAGGGACAGTGTCTGAAGCTTTCTTT
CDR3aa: CASAGTVSEAFF

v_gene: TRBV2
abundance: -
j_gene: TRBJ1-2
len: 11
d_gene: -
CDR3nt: TGTGCCAGCAGCCCGGACGGACCCTACACCTTC
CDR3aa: CASSPDGPYTF

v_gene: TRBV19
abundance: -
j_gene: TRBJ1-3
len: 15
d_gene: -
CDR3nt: TGTGCCAGTAGTAGAGACAGGAGCTCTGGAAACACCATATATTTT
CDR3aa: CASSRDRSSGNTIYF

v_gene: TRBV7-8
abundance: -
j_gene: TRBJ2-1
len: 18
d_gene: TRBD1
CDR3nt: TGTGCCAGCAGCTTCGCCATCAGGGGGCATTCCGACAACAATGAGCAGTTCTTC
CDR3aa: CASSFAIRGHSDNNEQFF

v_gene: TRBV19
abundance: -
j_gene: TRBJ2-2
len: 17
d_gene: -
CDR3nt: TGTGCTTCCTTTGGACACTCGAGGGGTTTTTCGGCCGGGGAGCTGTTTTTT
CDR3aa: CASFGHSRGFSAGELFF

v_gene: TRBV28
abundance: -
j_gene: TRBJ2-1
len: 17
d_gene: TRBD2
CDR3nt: TGTGCCAGCAGCCCTCGTACCGGGACTAGCGGGTTGGGGGGGCAGTTCTTC
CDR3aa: CASSPRTGTSGLGGQFF

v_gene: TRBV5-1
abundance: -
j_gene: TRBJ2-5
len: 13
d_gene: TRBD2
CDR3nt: TGCGCCAGCAGCACGGACGGGAGGGAGACCCAGTACTTC
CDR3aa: CASSTDGRETQYF

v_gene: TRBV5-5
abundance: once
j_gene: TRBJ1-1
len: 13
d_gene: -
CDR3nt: TGTGCCAGCAGCTTGGCGGGGGCCCCTGAAGCTTTCTTT
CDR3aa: CASSLAGAPEAFF

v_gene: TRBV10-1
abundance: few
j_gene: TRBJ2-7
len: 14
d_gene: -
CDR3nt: TGCGCCAGCAGTGAGTGGTCTACTGGGGACGAGCAGTACTTC
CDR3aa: CASSEWSTGDEQYF

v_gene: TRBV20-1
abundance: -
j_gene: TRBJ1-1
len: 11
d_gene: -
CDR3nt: TGCAGTGCTAGATTATACCCTGAAGCTTTCTTT
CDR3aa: CSARLYPEAFF

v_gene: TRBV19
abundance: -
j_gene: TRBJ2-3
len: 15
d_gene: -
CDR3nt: TGTGCCAGTACGATGAGGCTAGCTAGCACAGATACGCAGTATTTT
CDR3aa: CASTMRLASTDTQYF

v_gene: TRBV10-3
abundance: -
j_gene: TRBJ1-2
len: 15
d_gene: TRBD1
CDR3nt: TGTGCCATCAGCGAATCCGGGACAGGGGGCAGAGGCTACACCTTC
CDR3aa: CAISESGTGGRGYTF

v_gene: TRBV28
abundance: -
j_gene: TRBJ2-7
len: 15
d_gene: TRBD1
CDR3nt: TGTGCCAGCAGTTTAGCCGGGCAGGGGGCCTACGAGCAGTACTTC
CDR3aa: CASSLAGQGAYEQYF

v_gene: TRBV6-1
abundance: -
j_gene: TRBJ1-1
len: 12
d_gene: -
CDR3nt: TGTGCCAGCAGTGAACTTGGTCCTGAAGCTTTCTTT
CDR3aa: CASSELGPEAFF

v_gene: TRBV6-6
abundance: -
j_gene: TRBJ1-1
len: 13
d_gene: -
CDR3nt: TGTGCCAGCAAAGACTATCTGAACACTGAAGCTTTCTTT
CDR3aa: CASKDYLNTEAFF

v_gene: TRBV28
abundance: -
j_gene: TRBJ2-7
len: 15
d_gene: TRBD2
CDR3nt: TGTGCCAGCAGTTCTGCACTAGCGGGAGTTAGGGAGCAGTACTTC
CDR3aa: CASSSALAGVREQYF

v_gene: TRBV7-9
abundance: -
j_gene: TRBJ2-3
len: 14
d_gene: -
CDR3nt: TGTGCCAGCAGCTTAAACGCGGGCACAGATACGCAGTATTTT
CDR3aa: CASSLNAGTDTQYF

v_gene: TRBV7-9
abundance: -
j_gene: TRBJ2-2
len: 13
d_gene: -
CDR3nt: TGTGCCAGCGAGAGGGGTGCCACCGGGGAGCTGTTTTTT
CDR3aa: CASERGATGELFF

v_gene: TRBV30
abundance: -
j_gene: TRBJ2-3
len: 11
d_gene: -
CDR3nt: TGTGCCTGGAGTTCGGCAGATACGCAGTATTTT
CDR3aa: CAWSSADTQYF

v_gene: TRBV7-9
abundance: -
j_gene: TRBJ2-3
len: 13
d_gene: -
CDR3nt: TGTGCCAGCAGCGAGACAACCACAGATACGCAGTATTTT
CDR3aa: CASSETTTDTQYF

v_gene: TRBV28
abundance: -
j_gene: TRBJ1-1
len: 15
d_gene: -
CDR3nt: TGTGCCAGCAGTTTGGGGGGGGCAGCGAACACTGAAGCTTTCTTT
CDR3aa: CASSLGGAANTEAFF

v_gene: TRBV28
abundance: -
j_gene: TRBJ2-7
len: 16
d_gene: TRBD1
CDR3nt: TGTGCCAGCAGTTTGGGTCTCTCCGGACAGGGGGACGAGCAGTACTTC
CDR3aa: CASSLGLSGQGDEQYF

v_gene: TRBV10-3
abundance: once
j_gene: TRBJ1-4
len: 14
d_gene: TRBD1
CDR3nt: TGTGCCATCAGCCCCACAGGGGGTCGAGAAAAACTGTTTTTT
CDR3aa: CAISPTGGREKLFF

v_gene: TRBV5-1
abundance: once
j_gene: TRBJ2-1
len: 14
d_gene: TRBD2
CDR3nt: TGCGCCAGCAGCGCTCCGACTAGCGGGGCGGGCCTGTTCTTC
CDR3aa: CASSAPTSGAGLFF

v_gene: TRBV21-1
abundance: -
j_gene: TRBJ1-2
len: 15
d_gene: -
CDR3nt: TGTGCCAGCAGCAAGATTGGACAACGGTACTATGGCTACACCTTC
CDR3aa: CASSKIGQRYYGYTF

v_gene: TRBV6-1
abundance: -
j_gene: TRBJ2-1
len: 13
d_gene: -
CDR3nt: TGTGCCAGCAGTGATTACCGCCGGGGGGAGCAGTTCTTC
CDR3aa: CASSDYRRGEQFF

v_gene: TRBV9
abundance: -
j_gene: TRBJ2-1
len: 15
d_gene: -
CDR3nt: TGTGCCAGCAGCGTAGCTCCCCAGGTGGGTAATGAGCAGTTCTTC
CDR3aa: CASSVAPQVGNEQFF

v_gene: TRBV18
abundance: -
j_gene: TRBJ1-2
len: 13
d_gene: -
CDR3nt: TGTGCCAGCTCACCAGACAGGCTGGGGGGCTACACCTTC
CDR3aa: CASSPDRLGGYTF